One sample yielded the 15 T cell receptor beta chains listed below, sequenced in a study of blood T cell repertoires in COVID-19. Libraries were prepared by immunoSEQ multiplex PCR; TCRdb keeps only in-frame clonotypes and omits some of them. The sample lists about 220,000 clones; roughly 84% were seen once. The sequenced sample was peripheral blood. All receptors come from a woman aged 60-70 years with acute or convalescent COVID-19.

J is TRBJ1-3 and V is TRBV30; maybe TRBD1 (6 bases). This CDR3 is built from 14 residues. Trimming shortened V by 3 bases and J by 1 base, and 10 bases separated the two germline ends. In germline, CDR1 is GTSNPN, CDR2 SVGIG (reference sequence). The CDR3 spells CAWRTGKSGNTIYF. The DNA for the CDR3 is TGTGCCTGGAGGACAGGCAAATCTGGAAACACCATATATTTT. Variable domain in full (rest from reference TRBV30 and TRBJ1-3): SQTIHQWPATLVQPVGSPLSLECTVEGTSNPNLYWYRQAAGRGLQLLFYSVGIGQISSEVPQNLSASRPQDRQFILSSKKLLLSDSGFYLCAWRTGKSGNTIYFGEGSWLTVV.

The chain couples TRBV6-5 to TRBJ1-1; tentative D call: TRBD1 (5 bases). Germline CDR1 MNHEY, CDR2 SVGAGI. The length of the CDR3 is 12 residues. Trimming removed 7 bases at V and 5 bases at J, with 11 bases between. CDR3 coding DNA: TGTGCCAGCAAATCAGGGTCAACTGAAGCTTTCTTT. Translation: CASKSGSTEAFF.

V usage is TRBV4-1 and J usage is TRBJ1-2; D remains ambiguous. The V and J ends lost 2 bases and 2 bases respectively, with 12 bases between them. CDR3 length equals 15 residues. Germline V gene lookup returns CDR1 MGHRA and CDR2 YSYEKL. The CDR3 nucleotides are TGCGCCAGCAGCCAATCGCCAGGAACGAACTATGGCTACACCTTC. Protein sequence: CASSQSPGTNYGYTF.

This chain links TRBV6-5 with TRBJ1-2, with D hard to call. Trimming cost V 5 bases and J 8 bases, with 12 bases left between them. Germline CDR1 is MNHEY and CDR2 is SVGAGI. The CDR3 has 12 residues. CDR3 sequence reads: CASSPGKEGYTF. As DNA, the CDR3 is TGTGCCAGCAGTCCCGGGAAGGAGGGCTACACCTTC.

V and J are TRBV18 and TRBJ2-2; 7 nucleotides match TRBD1. Germline assignment: CDR1 KGHSH and CDR2 LQKENI. With V trimmed by 6 bases and J by 1 base, 2 bases remained unmatched. The CDR3 is made up of 14 amino acids. The CDR3 bases are TGTGCCAGCTCCCGGGACAGGAACACCGGGGAGCTGTTTTTT. This gives the protein CASSRDRNTGELFF.

The rearrangement uses TRBV2 and TRBJ2-3; D is ambiguous. The CDR3 has 12 residues. Looked up from germline, CDR1 is SNHLY and CDR2 is FYNNEI. Trimming stripped 4 bases from V and 4 bases from J, with 6 bases between. The CDR3 nucleotides are TGTGCCAGCAGTGCTACGTCAGATACGCAGTATTTT. This sequence encodes CASSATSDTQYF.

The rearrangement uses TRBV14 and TRBJ2-1; 9 nucleotides agree with TRBD2. This CDR3 spans 16 amino acids. CDR1 is SGHDN and CDR2 is FVKESK in the germline V gene. The ends lost 0 bases at V and 9 bases at J; junction bases unmatched: 9. The CDR3 region is CASSQDPWRGGGEQFF. CDR3 in DNA: TGTGCCAGCAGCCAAGATCCTTGGCGGGGGGGCGGTGAGCAGTTCTTC. The whole variable domain, filled in from reference TRBV14 and TRBJ2-1, reads EAGVTQFPSHSVIEKGQTVTLRCDPISGHDNLYWYRRVMGKEIKFLLHFVKESKQDESGMPNNRFLAERTGGTYSTLKVQPAELEDSGVYFCASSQDPWRGGGEQFFGPGTRLTVL.

This clone was detected only a few times. J is TRBJ2-7 and V is TRBV20-1, with D perhaps matching TRBD2 (6 bases). CDR1 is DFQATT, CDR2 SNEGSKA, per germline (reference sequence). Trimming removed 7 bases at V and 3 bases at J, with 10 bases between. The CDR3 sequence is 11 residues long. Here the CDR3 reads CSGRGNYEQYF. DNA for the CDR3: TGCAGTGGTCGGGGGAACTACGAGCAGTACTTC.

This chain connects TRBV18 to TRBJ1-1; TRBD1 matches at 11 bases. Germline V gene sequence: CDR1 KGHSH, CDR2 LQKENI. The CDR3 totals 16 residues. The J segment lost 4 bases and the V segment lost 3 bases, leaving 7 bases of the junction unmatched. The CDR3 region has the DNA TGTGCCAGCTCACCCTCATCCGGGACAGGGGGCACTGAAGCTTTCTTT. Amino acids: CASSPSSGTGGTEAFF.

V usage is TRBV6-2 or TRBV6-3 and J usage is TRBJ1-2, with TRBD1 identical over 9 bases. Losses at the gene ends were 5 bases for V and 2 bases for J; bases not matched to a gene: 3. The CDR3 consists of 14 residues. The germline gives CDR1 MNHEY, CDR2 SVGEGT. This chain's CDR3 is CASSPGTGNYGYTF. The CDR3 DNA is TGTGCCAGCAGTCCGGGGACAGGGAACTATGGCTACACCTTC.

The V and J genes are TRBV7-2 and TRBJ2-7; 11 bases match TRBD2. The trim removed 3 bases at V and 3 bases at J, leaving 7 bases unmatched. Germline-derived CDR1 and CDR2 are SGHTA and FQGNSA. The length of the CDR3 is 16 residues. For the CDR3, the DNA is TGTGCCAGCAGCTTTAATAGCGGGGGGGCTAACTACGAGCAGTACTTC. Protein product: CASSFNSGGANYEQYF. Variable domain in full (rest from reference TRBV7-2 and TRBJ2-7): GAGVSQSPSNKVTEKGKDVELRCDPISGHTALYWYRQSLGQGLEFLIYFQGNSAPDKSGLPSDRFSAERTGGSVSTLTIQRTQQEDSAVYLCASSFNSGGANYEQYFGPGTRLTVT.

The chain has TRBV9 and TRBJ1-5, with no clear D. The CDR3 has 13 amino acids. With 2 bases removed from V and 5 bases from J, the gap between germline ends came to 8 bases. The germline CDR1 and CDR2 sequences are SGDLS and YYNGEE. The CDR3 here is CASSVEGDQPQHF. The CDR3 DNA follows: TGTGCCAGCAGCGTGGAGGGAGATCAGCCCCAGCATTTT.

The chain carries TRBV14 and TRBJ1-6; 8 bases align to TRBD1. There are 15 residues in the CDR3. CDR1 is SGHDN and CDR2 is FVKESK in the germline V gene. J was trimmed by 5 bases and V by 0 bases; bases with no gene match: 0. CDR3 DNA sequence: TGTGCCAGCAGCCAAGACAGGGGGCATAATTCACCCCTCCACTTT. This codes for CASSQDRGHNSPLHF.

V and J are TRBV28 and TRBJ1-2, with 8 nucleotides matching TRBD1. V was pared by 3 bases and J by 5 bases, with 8 bases of the junction left unmatched. Germline CDR1 reads MDHEN; CDR2 reads SYDVKM. The CDR3 is 15 amino acids. The CDR3 nucleotides are TGTGCCAGCAGTTTGAGCAGGGGGCTTGGGTATGGCTACACCTTC. Translating it yields CASSLSRGLGYGYTF.

The CDR3 DNA is TGTGCCAGCAGCTTATCCTCCTCTGCGGTTGGTGGCTACACCTTC. Translating gives CASSLSSSAVGGYTF. The genes are TRBV11-2 and TRBJ1-2; no firm D call. The CDR3 has 15 amino acids. V lost 2 bases, J lost 7 bases, and 17 bases lay in between. CDR1 and CDR2 from the germline V gene are SGHAT and FQNNGV.